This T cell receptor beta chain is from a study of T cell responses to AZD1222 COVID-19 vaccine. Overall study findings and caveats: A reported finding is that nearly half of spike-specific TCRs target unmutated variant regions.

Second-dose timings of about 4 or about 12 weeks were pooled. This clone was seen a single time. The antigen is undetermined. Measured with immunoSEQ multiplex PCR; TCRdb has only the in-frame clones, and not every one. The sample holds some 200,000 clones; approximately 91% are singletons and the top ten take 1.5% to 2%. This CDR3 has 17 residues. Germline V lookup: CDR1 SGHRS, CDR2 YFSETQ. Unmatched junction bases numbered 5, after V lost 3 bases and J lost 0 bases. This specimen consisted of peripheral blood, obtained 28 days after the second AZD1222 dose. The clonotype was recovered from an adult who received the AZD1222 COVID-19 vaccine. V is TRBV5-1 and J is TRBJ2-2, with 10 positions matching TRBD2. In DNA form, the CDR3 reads TGCGCCAGCAGCTGGAGCGGGAGGGCCGCGAACACCGGGGAGCTGTTTTTT. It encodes CASSWSGRAANTGELFF.